The clone carrying this T cell receptor (beta chain) was counted only a few times. Using immunoSEQ multiplex PCR, the repertoire was profiled, and TCRdb retains in-frame clones only, with some absent. The sample contains approximately 37,000 clones, roughly 88% of which appear only once. This entry is derived from a study of T cell changes during pregnancy in multiple sclerosis. The CDR3 runs 14 residues. The V gene's germline CDR1 is SEHNR and CDR2 FQNEAQ (reference sequence). V dropped 3 bases and J dropped 1 base, with 9 bases sitting between them. The clonotype originates from a female donor with multiple sclerosis, enrolled in a pregnancy study. This material consisted of CD8+ T cells from peripheral blood mononuclear cells, taken in the first trimester of pregnancy. V gene TRBV7-9 combines with J gene TRBJ1-1; D ambiguous. The CDR3 loop reads CASSLTQRNTEAFF. In DNA form, the CDR3 reads TGTGCCAGCAGCTTGACACAGAGGAACACTGAAGCTTTCTTT.